The clone carrying this T cell receptor beta chain was seen at least ten times. This record comes from a study of T cells in Graves' hyperthyroidism and ophthalmopathy. Newly diagnosed patients aged 18 to 65 had hyperthyroidism of under 2 months' duration. Fresh peripheral blood, under 13 ml, yielded the PBMCs. Using RNA transcripts as the source, TCR beta CDR3 regions were amplified. A first-round RT-PCR of the TCR CDR3 used the HTBI primer set. TCRdb itself ran the multiplex PCR reads through MiXCR, one entry per CDR3 protein. Of under 750,000 distinct CDR3 sequences in the sample, around 19% are singletons; the top ten hold over 15%. Trimming took off 7 bases at V and 0 bases at J, with 12 bases between the two ends. The CDR3 runs 14 residues.

This sequence originates from a woman aged 45-65 years with Graves' hyperthyroidism that later progressed to Graves' ophthalmopathy. The V gene is TRBV12-3 or TRBV12-4, the J gene TRBJ1-1, with D uncertain. Sequencing was performed on blood. CDR3 DNA: TGTGCCAGCACCCCCAGGAGGGTGAACACTGAAGCTTTCTTT. Translating gives CASTPRRVNTEAFF.